The rows below give T cell receptor beta chains drawn from one sample of a study of T cell responses to AZD1222 COVID-19 vaccine. The assay was immunoSEQ multiplex PCR, and TCRdb's table has in-frame clones only and misses some. The top ten hold around 7% of the sample, which has some 130,000 clones, around nine tenths seen once. The sample here was peripheral blood, taken on day 0 of AZD1222 vaccination. These receptors all come from an adult in good health. The CDR3 runs from the conserved cysteine through the conserved F or W. The D gene is left open where the match is weak. Some rows mark clone size as missing; the rest say once, few, many or name a class of expanded clone.

d_gene	j_gene	v_gene	abundance	CDR3nt	CDR3aa
NA	TRBJ2-3	TRBV6-5	NA	TGTGCCAGCAGCGCAACAGCAGATACGCAGTATTTT	CASSATADTQYF
NA	TRBJ1-1	TRBV2	once	TGTGCCAGCAGGGGGACAAATGTGAACACTGAAGCTTTCTTT	CASRGTNVNTEAFF
NA	TRBJ2-7	TRBV5-4	NA	TGTGCCAGCAGCTTAGGAGTCGTAGTCTCCTACGAGCAGTACTTC	CASSLGVVVSYEQYF
TRBD1	TRBJ2-7	TRBV6-5	once	TGTGCCAGCAGGGGACAGGGGGCAAAGCAGTACTTC	CASRGQGAKQYF
NA	TRBJ1-1	TRBV27	once	TGTGCCAGCAGTTTTGCGGGGGCGGGGAACACTGAAGCTTTCTTT	CASSFAGAGNTEAFF
NA	TRBJ2-7	TRBV7-2	few	TGTGCCAGCAGCTTATCTCTAGCAGGGGGGTCCGAGCAGTACTTC	CASSLSLAGGSEQYF
TRBD1	TRBJ1-2	TRBV7-2	NA	TGTGCCAGCAGCCCTACAGTAGGACAGGGATATGGCTACACCTTC	CASSPTVGQGYGYTF
NA	TRBJ1-2	TRBV18	NA	TGTGCCAGCTCACTGGCGGCACCCGGCTATGGCTACACCTTC	CASSLAAPGYGYTF
NA	TRBJ1-4	TRBV29-1	NA	TGCAGCGGTTACAGTGAAAAACTGTTTTTT	CSGYSEKLFF
NA	TRBJ2-7	TRBV11-2	NA	TGTGCCAGCAGCCGGACCGGGGGCTCCTACGAGCAGTACTTC	CASSRTGGSYEQYF
TRBD2	TRBJ2-1	TRBV29-1	NA	TGCTCTCTCATCGGGACGGGGGGGCCCTATGAGCAGTTCTTC	CSLIGTGGPYEQFF
TRBD1	TRBJ2-7	TRBV7-2	NA	TGTGCCAGCAGCTCCCGACAGGGATCCTACGAGCAGTACTTC	CASSSRQGSYEQYF
NA	TRBJ2-1	TRBV30	once	TGTGCCTGGAAGGAGGGTAGCGTCTCCTACAATGAGCAGTTCTTC	CAWKEGSVSYNEQFF
NA	TRBJ1-1	TRBV7-3	NA	TGTGCCAGCAGCTGGTCAGGGAACACTGAAGCTTTCTTT	CASSWSGNTEAFF
NA	TRBJ1-1	TRBV27	NA	TGTGCCAGCAGCCTGCGGGGGAGATTGGCTGAAGCTTTCTTT	CASSLRGRLAEAFF
NA	TRBJ1-1	TRBV7-2	NA	TGTGCCAGCAGCTTACATTTCCCACCTAATACTGAAGCTTTCTTT	CASSLHFPPNTEAFF
NA	TRBJ1-6	TRBV25-1	NA	TGTGCCAGCAGTGAAACGGCCAGGGCGAATTCACCCCTCCACTTT	CASSETARANSPLHF
TRBD1	TRBJ2-7	TRBV27	NA	TGTGCCAGCAGTTTACAGGGGGCCCCCTTCTACGAGCAGTACTTC	CASSLQGAPFYEQYF
NA	TRBJ2-3	TRBV11-2	NA	TGTGCCAGCAGCACTGACGGAGATACGCAGTATTTT	CASSTDGDTQYF
TRBD1	TRBJ2-2	TRBV3-1/TRBV3-2	NA	TGTGCCAGCAGCCGGACAGGCGGATCGACCGGGGAGCTGTTTTTT	CASSRTGGSTGELFF
NA	TRBJ1-2	TRBV9	NA	TGTGCCAGCAGCCCCGATAGGGGACCCTTAGAAGATGGCTACACCTTC	CASSPDRGPLEDGYTF
NA	TRBJ1-6	TRBV19	NA	TGTGCCAGTAGTTTGGACAGCGGTCCACCCCTCCACTTT	CASSLDSGPPLHF
NA	TRBJ2-7	TRBV5-4	NA	TGTGCCAGCAGCGCGGCCGGCCGTGGGCGTTTCGAGCAGTACTTC	CASSAAGRGRFEQYF
NA	TRBJ1-5	TRBV7-9	NA	TGTGCCAGCAGCTTTTGGGGGGACGGTCAGCCCCAGCATTTT	CASSFWGDGQPQHF
NA	TRBJ2-3	TRBV3-1/TRBV3-2	NA	TGTGCCAGCAGCCCCCTCAGGCCACGAGCAGATACGCAGTATTTT	CASSPLRPRADTQYF
NA	TRBJ1-2	TRBV2	NA	TGTGCCAGCAGTCGAGAGGGAGAGACCAACTATGGCTACACCTTC	CASSREGETNYGYTF
NA	TRBJ2-7	TRBV6-4	NA	TGTGCCAGCAGTGAGCCAGGACAAGCCCCTTTCGACGAGCAGTACTTC	CASSEPGQAPFDEQYF
NA	TRBJ1-5	TRBV19	NA	TGTGCCAGTAAGGCAGGGTATCAGCCCCAGCATTTT	CASKAGYQPQHF
TRBD2	TRBJ2-5	TRBV7-2	NA	TGTGCCAGCCAAAGGGGCGGGGGGCCCCAAGAGACCCAGTACTTC	CASQRGGGPQETQYF
NA	TRBJ2-5	TRBV6-2/TRBV6-3	NA	TGTGCCAGCAGTCGGACAGCCCCACAAGAGACCCAGTACTTC	CASSRTAPQETQYF
NA	TRBJ2-3	TRBV7-2	NA	TGTGCCAGCAGTCCTAGGGGGCCCGGGACTGGTACGCAGTATTTT	CASSPRGPGTGTQYF
TRBD1	TRBJ2-2	TRBV6-2/TRBV6-3	NA	TGTGCCAGCAGTTGGACAGGGGGTTACACCGGGGAGCTGTTTTTT	CASSWTGGYTGELFF
TRBD2	TRBJ2-3	TRBV6-1	few	TGTGCCAGCAGTGAAGCTAGCGGGGGGGGCACAGATACGCAGTATTTT	CASSEASGGGTDTQYF
NA	TRBJ1-1	TRBV10-3	NA	TGTGCCATCAGTGAAGGGGGGCACCAGTGGACTGAAGCTTTCTTT	CAISEGGHQWTEAFF
NA	TRBJ2-3	TRBV6-4	NA	TGTGCCAGCGCGGGGGAAGGGGGGGCCACAGATACGCAGTATTTT	CASAGEGGATDTQYF
TRBD1	TRBJ2-7	TRBV4-3	NA	TGCGCCAGCAGCCAAGATCAGGGACAGGGGCTATACGAGCAGTACTTC	CASSQDQGQGLYEQYF
NA	TRBJ2-1	TRBV10-3	once	TGTGCCATCAGGGAGCCGGAATACAATGAGCAGTTCTTC	CAIREPEYNEQFF
NA	TRBJ2-7	TRBV5-1	medium-sized	TGCGCCAGCAGCTTGGGCTTGGGGACCGGGACTTCATCCTACGAGCAGTACTTC	CASSLGLGTGTSSYEQYF
TRBD2	TRBJ2-3	TRBV24-1	NA	TGTGCCACCAGTGATTTGCAGCGGGGTACGCAGTATTTT	CATSDLQRGTQYF
TRBD1	TRBJ2-2	TRBV24-1	NA	TGTGCCACCAGTGGTGACCCGGGACAGGGGAACACCGGGGAGCTGTTTTTT	CATSGDPGQGNTGELFF
TRBD1	TRBJ1-4	TRBV5-1	NA	TGCGCCAGCAGCTTCGGGACAGGGGTTGAAAAACTGTTTTTT	CASSFGTGVEKLFF
NA	TRBJ1-5	TRBV27	NA	TGTGCCAGCAGTTTATCTGGCCAGGGGAAAGGGCCCCAGCATTTT	CASSLSGQGKGPQHF